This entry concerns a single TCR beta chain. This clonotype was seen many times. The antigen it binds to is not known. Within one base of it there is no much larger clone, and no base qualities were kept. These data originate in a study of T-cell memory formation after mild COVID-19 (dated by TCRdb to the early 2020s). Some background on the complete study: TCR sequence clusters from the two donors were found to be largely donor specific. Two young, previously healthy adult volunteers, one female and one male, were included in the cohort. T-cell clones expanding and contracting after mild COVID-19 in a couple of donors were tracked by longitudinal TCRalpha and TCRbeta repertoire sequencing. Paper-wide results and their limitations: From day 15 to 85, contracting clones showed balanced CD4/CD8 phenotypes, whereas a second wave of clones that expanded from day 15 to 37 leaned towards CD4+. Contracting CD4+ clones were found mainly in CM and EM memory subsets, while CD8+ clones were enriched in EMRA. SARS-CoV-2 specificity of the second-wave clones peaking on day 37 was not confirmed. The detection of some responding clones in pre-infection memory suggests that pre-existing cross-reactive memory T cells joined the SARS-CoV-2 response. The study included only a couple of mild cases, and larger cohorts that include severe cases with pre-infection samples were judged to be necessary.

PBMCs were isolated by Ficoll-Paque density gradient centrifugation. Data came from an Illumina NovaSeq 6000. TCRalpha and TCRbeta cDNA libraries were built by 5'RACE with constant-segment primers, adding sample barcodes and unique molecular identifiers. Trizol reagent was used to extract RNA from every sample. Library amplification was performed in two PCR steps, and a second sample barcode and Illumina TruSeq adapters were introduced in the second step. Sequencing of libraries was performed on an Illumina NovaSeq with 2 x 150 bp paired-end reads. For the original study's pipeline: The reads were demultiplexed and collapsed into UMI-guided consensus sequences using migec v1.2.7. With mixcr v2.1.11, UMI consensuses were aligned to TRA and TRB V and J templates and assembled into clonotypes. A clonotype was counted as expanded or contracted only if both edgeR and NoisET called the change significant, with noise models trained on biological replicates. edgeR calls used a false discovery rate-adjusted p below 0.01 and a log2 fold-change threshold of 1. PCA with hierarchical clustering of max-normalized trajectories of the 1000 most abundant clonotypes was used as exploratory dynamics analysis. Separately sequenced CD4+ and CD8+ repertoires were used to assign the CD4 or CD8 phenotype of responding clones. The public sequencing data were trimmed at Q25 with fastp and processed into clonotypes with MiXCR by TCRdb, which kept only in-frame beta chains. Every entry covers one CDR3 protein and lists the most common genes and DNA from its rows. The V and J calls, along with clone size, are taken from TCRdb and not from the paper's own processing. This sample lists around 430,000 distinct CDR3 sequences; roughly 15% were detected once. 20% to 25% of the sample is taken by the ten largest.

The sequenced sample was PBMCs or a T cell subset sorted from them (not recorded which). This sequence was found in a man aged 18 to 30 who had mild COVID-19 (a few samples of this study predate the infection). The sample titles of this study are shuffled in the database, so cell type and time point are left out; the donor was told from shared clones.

CDR3 loop: CASLSGDSSYNEQFF. At the DNA level, the sequence is TGTGCCAGTCTAAGCGGGGATAGCTCCTACAATGAGCAGTTCTTC. The sequence is built from TRBV12-3 or TRBV12-4 and TRBJ2-1, with TRBD2 matching 7 junction bases. Taken from cysteine to phenylalanine, the CDR3 has 15 residues. Only the CDR3 part of the read is kept: 45 bases, read in frame from the first base. Trimming removed 9 bases from V and 0 bases from J; the gene matches leave 8 bases unexplained.